Listed below are T cell receptor beta chains from one sample, sequenced in a study of blood T cell repertoires in COVID-19. Profiling relied on immunoSEQ multiplex PCR, and the TCRdb table lists in-frame clones only, not all of them. The table has more than 100,000 clones, about four fifths seen once. The specimen sequenced was peripheral blood. These receptors all stem from an older woman with active or convalescent COVID-19. The CDR3 runs from the conserved cysteine through the conserved F or W. Each record gives: J gene, V gene, D gene, clone size, CDR3 protein, CDR3 DNA. D genes are given only for firm matches. Only part of the rows carry a size: once, few, many, or a class if the clone is expanded.

J gene: TRBJ2-2; V gene: TRBV3-1/TRBV3-2; D gene: .; clone size: .; CDR3 protein: CASSQDLNTGELFF; CDR3 DNA: TGTGCCAGCAGCCAAGATCTTAACACCGGGGAGCTGTTTTTT
J gene: TRBJ1-1; V gene: TRBV10-2; D gene: .; clone size: .; CDR3 protein: CASSEPLLGYTEAFF; CDR3 DNA: TGCGCCAGCAGTGAGCCTCTACTAGGGTACACTGAAGCTTTCTTT
J gene: TRBJ1-5; V gene: TRBV28; D gene: TRBD1; clone size: once; CDR3 protein: CASIPQGANQPQHF; CDR3 DNA: TGTGCCAGCATCCCTCAGGGGGCGAATCAGCCCCAGCATTTT
J gene: TRBJ1-1; V gene: TRBV27; D gene: .; clone size: .; CDR3 protein: CASSPTGLTEAFF; CDR3 DNA: TGTGCCAGCAGTCCAACGGGATTAACTGAAGCTTTCTTT
J gene: TRBJ2-7; V gene: TRBV10-3; D gene: TRBD1; clone size: .; CDR3 protein: CAISEQGTWEQYF; CDR3 DNA: TGTGCCATCAGTGAACAGGGGACCTGGGAGCAGTACTTC
J gene: TRBJ1-1; V gene: TRBV6-1; D gene: .; clone size: few; CDR3 protein: CASSEVWGDTEAFF; CDR3 DNA: TGTGCCAGCAGTGAAGTTTGGGGGGACACTGAAGCTTTCTTT
J gene: TRBJ2-1; V gene: TRBV19; D gene: .; clone size: .; CDR3 protein: CAISGGADYNEQFF; CDR3 DNA: TGTGCCATCAGCGGCGGGGCTGACTACAATGAGCAGTTCTTC
J gene: TRBJ1-3; V gene: TRBV28; D gene: TRBD1; clone size: few; CDR3 protein: CASIAGTVISGNTIYF; CDR3 DNA: TGTGCCAGCATCGCCGGGACAGTGATCTCTGGAAACACCATATATTTT
J gene: TRBJ2-3; V gene: TRBV6-2/TRBV6-3; D gene: TRBD2; clone size: .; CDR3 protein: CASSLLAGEADTQYF; CDR3 DNA: TGTGCCAGCAGTTTACTAGCGGGAGAAGCAGATACGCAGTATTTT
J gene: TRBJ2-6; V gene: TRBV2; D gene: .; clone size: .; CDR3 protein: CASTTDGSSGANVLTF; CDR3 DNA: TGTGCCAGCACCACAGATGGAAGCTCTGGGGCCAACGTCCTGACTTTC
J gene: TRBJ1-2; V gene: TRBV12-3/TRBV12-4; D gene: .; clone size: .; CDR3 protein: CASKLEIYGYTF; CDR3 DNA: TGTGCCAGCAAGCTAGAAATCTATGGCTACACCTTC
J gene: TRBJ2-1; V gene: TRBV4-2; D gene: .; clone size: .; CDR3 protein: CASSQDQRGEQFF; CDR3 DNA: TGTGCCAGCAGCCAAGATCAGCGTGGTGAGCAGTTCTTC
J gene: TRBJ2-6; V gene: TRBV19; D gene: TRBD2; clone size: once; CDR3 protein: CASRRRGAGANVLTF; CDR3 DNA: TGTGCCAGTAGGCGGCGGGGGGCTGGGGCCAACGTCCTGACTTTC
J gene: TRBJ2-7; V gene: TRBV2; D gene: .; clone size: .; CDR3 protein: CASREPGHRASSYEQYF; CDR3 DNA: TGTGCCAGCAGAGAACCGGGACATAGAGCGAGCTCCTACGAGCAGTACTTC
J gene: TRBJ2-1; V gene: TRBV5-4; D gene: TRBD2; clone size: .; CDR3 protein: CASSRDSAAGNEQFF; CDR3 DNA: TGTGCCAGCAGCCGGGACTCCGCAGCGGGAAATGAGCAGTTCTTC
J gene: TRBJ1-2; V gene: TRBV27; D gene: TRBD1; clone size: .; CDR3 protein: CASSSDRGNYGYTF; CDR3 DNA: TGTGCCAGCAGCTCTGACAGGGGCAACTATGGCTACACCTTC
J gene: TRBJ2-2; V gene: TRBV4-2; D gene: TRBD2; clone size: .; CDR3 protein: CASSQDTAGPSYGELFF; CDR3 DNA: TGTGCCAGCAGCCAAGATACAGCGGGACCGTCGTACGGGGAGCTGTTTTTT
J gene: TRBJ2-5; V gene: TRBV7-2; D gene: .; clone size: .; CDR3 protein: CASSPGVIETQYF; CDR3 DNA: TGTGCCAGCAGCCCGGGAGTGATAGAGACCCAGTACTTC
J gene: TRBJ1-3; V gene: TRBV9; D gene: .; clone size: once; CDR3 protein: CASSAGRGGNTIYF; CDR3 DNA: TGTGCCAGCAGCGCCGGAAGGGGTGGAAACACCATATATTTT
J gene: TRBJ2-1; V gene: TRBV11-3; D gene: .; clone size: .; CDR3 protein: CASSLFSGVNEQFF; CDR3 DNA: TGTGCCAGCAGCTTATTTTCGGGGGTTAATGAGCAGTTCTTC
J gene: TRBJ1-1; V gene: TRBV29-1; D gene: .; clone size: .; CDR3 protein: CSVEEEIEAFF; CDR3 DNA: TGCAGCGTTGAAGAAGAGATTGAAGCTTTCTTT
J gene: TRBJ1-2; V gene: TRBV4-2; D gene: .; clone size: .; CDR3 protein: CASSQDMGGGYGYTF; CDR3 DNA: TGTGCCAGCAGCCAAGATATGGGGGGAGGATATGGCTACACCTTC
J gene: TRBJ2-7; V gene: TRBV5-1; D gene: TRBD1; clone size: .; CDR3 protein: CASSLRDSPYEQYF; CDR3 DNA: TGCGCCAGCAGCTTGAGGGACAGTCCCTACGAGCAGTACTTC
J gene: TRBJ2-2; V gene: TRBV4-2; D gene: TRBD2; clone size: .; CDR3 protein: CASSQDATSGTGELFF; CDR3 DNA: TGTGCCAGCAGCCAAGATGCGACTAGCGGGACCGGGGAGCTGTTTTTT
J gene: TRBJ1-5; V gene: TRBV5-1; D gene: .; clone size: .; CDR3 protein: CASSFPGNSNQPQHF; CDR3 DNA: TGCGCCAGCAGCTTCCCAGGGAATAGCAATCAGCCCCAGCATTTT
J gene: TRBJ2-1; V gene: TRBV7-9; D gene: TRBD2; clone size: .; CDR3 protein: CASSLGLAGGYEQFF; CDR3 DNA: TGTGCCAGCAGCTTGGGACTAGCGGGGGGATATGAGCAGTTCTTC
J gene: TRBJ2-1; V gene: TRBV9; D gene: TRBD2; clone size: .; CDR3 protein: CASSVSLGTIYNEQFF; CDR3 DNA: TGTGCCAGCAGCGTTTCACTAGGGACTATTTACAATGAGCAGTTCTTC
J gene: TRBJ2-5; V gene: TRBV19; D gene: .; clone size: .; CDR3 protein: CASKPPGLSMETQYF; CDR3 DNA: TGTGCCAGTAAACCACCGGGACTTTCGATGGAGACCCAGTACTTC
J gene: TRBJ1-1; V gene: TRBV6-5; D gene: TRBD1; clone size: .; CDR3 protein: CASRRTDRATEAFF; CDR3 DNA: TGTGCCAGCAGGCGGACAGACAGGGCGACTGAAGCTTTCTTT
J gene: TRBJ2-3; V gene: TRBV6-5; D gene: TRBD2; clone size: once; CDR3 protein: CASSLTSGSPDTQYF; CDR3 DNA: TGTGCCAGCAGTCTCACTAGCGGGAGCCCAGATACGCAGTATTTT
J gene: TRBJ2-1; V gene: TRBV9; D gene: TRBD2; clone size: .; CDR3 protein: CASSVGGGAVGNEQFF; CDR3 DNA: TGTGCCAGCAGCGTAGGCGGGGGGGCGGTCGGCAATGAGCAGTTCTTC
J gene: TRBJ2-3; V gene: TRBV5-1; D gene: .; clone size: .; CDR3 protein: CASSFPSTDTQYF; CDR3 DNA: TGCGCCAGCAGCTTCCCTAGCACAGATACGCAGTATTTT
J gene: TRBJ1-5; V gene: TRBV7-8; D gene: TRBD1; clone size: .; CDR3 protein: CASSPGQNVFSNQPQHF; CDR3 DNA: TGTGCCAGCAGCCCGGGACAGAATGTGTTTAGCAATCAGCCCCAGCATTTT
J gene: TRBJ1-1; V gene: TRBV2; D gene: .; clone size: once; CDR3 protein: CASSWSGPEGAEAFF; CDR3 DNA: TGTGCCAGCAGCTGGAGTGGCCCTGAGGGGGCTGAAGCTTTCTTT